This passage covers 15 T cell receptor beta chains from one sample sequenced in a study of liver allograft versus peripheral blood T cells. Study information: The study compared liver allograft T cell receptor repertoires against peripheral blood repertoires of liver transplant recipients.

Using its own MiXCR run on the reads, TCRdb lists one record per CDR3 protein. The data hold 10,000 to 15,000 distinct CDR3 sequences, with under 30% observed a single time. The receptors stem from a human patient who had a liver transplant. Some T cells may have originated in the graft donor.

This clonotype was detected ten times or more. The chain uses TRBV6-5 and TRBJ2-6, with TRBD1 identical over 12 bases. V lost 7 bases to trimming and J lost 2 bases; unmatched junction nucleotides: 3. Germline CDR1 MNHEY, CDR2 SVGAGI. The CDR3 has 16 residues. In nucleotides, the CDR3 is TGTGCCAGCACCCGGGACAGGGGGCCTGGGGCCAACGTCCTGACTTTC. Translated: CASTRDRGPGANVLTF.

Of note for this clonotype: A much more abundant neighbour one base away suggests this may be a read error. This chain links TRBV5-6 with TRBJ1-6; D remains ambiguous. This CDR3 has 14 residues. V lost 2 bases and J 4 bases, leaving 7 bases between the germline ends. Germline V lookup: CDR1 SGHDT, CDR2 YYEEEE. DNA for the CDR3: TGTGCCAGCAGCTTCGCAGTGTATAATTCACCCCTCCACTTT. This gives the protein CASSFAVYNSPLHF.

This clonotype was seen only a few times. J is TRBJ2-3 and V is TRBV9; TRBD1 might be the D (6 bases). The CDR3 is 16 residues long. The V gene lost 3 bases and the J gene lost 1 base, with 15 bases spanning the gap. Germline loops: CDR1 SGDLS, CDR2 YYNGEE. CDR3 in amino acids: CASSATGDIGTDTQYF. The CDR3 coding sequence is TGTGCCAGCAGCGCGACAGGAGACATCGGCACAGATACGCAGTATTTT.

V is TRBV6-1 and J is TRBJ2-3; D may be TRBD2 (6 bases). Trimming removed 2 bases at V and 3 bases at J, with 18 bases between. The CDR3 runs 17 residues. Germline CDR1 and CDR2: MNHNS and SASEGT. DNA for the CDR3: TGTGCCAGCAGTGAAACTGGGGGAGGAGGTTGGACAGATACGCAGTATTTT. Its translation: CASSETGGGGWTDTQYF.

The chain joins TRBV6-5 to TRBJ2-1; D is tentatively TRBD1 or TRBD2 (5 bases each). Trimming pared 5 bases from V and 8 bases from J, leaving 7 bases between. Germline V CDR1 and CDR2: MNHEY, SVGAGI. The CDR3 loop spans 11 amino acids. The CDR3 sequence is CASSRDDEQFF. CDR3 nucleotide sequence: TGTGCCAGCAGTCGGGACGATGAGCAGTTCTTC.

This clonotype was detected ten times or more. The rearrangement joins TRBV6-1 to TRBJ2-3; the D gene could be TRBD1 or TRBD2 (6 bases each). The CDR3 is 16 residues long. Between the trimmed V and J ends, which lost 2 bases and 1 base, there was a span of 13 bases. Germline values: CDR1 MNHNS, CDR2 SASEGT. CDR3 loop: CASSELLGGRTDTQYF. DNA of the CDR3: TGTGCCAGCAGTGAACTGCTGGGGGGCCGCACAGATACGCAGTATTTT.

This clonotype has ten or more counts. CDR3 nucleotides: TGTGCCATCAGTGACTTTAACTATGGCTACACCTTC. Encoded protein: CAISDFNYGYTF. The chain is built from TRBV10-3 and TRBJ1-2; D gene unclear. The germline CDR1 and CDR2 sequences are ENHRY and SYGVKD. This CDR3 is built from 12 residues. Trimming pared 3 bases from V and 1 base from J, leaving 3 bases between.

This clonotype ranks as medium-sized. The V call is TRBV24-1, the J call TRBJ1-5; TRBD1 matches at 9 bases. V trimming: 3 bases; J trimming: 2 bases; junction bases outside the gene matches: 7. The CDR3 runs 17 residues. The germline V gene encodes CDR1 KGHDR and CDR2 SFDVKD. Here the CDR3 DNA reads TGTGCCACCAGTGATACCCCTACAGGGGGCGGCAATCAGCCCCAGCATTTT. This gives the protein CATSDTPTGGGNQPQHF.

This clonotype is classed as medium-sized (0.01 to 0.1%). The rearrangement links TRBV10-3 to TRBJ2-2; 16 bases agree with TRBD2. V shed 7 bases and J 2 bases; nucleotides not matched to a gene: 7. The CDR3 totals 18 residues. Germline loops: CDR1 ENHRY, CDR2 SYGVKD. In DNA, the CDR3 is TGTGCCATCACCGGGACTAGCGGGAGGGCCTATAACACCGGGGAGCTGTTTTTT. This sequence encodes CAITGTSGRAYNTGELFF.

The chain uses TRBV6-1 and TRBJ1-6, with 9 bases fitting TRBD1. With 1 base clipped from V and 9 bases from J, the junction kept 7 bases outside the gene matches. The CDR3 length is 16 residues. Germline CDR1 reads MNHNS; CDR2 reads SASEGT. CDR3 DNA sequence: TGTGCCAGCAGTGAAGATGGCCGGGACAGGGTTTCACCCCTCCACTTT. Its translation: CASSEDGRDRVSPLHF.

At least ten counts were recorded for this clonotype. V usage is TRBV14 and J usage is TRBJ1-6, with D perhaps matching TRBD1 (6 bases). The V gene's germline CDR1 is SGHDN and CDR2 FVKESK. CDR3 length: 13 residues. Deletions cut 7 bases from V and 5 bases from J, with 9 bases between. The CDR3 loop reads CASTGTNNSPLHF. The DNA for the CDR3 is TGTGCCAGCACCGGGACAAATAATTCACCCCTCCACTTT.

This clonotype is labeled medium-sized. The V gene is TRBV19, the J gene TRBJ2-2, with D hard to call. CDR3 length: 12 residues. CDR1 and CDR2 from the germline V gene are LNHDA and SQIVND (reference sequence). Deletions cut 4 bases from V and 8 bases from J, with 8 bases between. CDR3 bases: TGTGCCAGTAGTACGGGCCAAGGGGAGCTGTTTTTT. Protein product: CASSTGQGELFF.

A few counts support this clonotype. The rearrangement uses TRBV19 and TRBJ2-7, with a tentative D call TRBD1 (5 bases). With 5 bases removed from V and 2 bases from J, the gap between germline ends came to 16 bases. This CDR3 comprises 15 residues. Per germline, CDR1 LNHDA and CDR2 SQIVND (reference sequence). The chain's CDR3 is CASSSYPGPPYEQYF. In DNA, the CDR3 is TGTGCCAGTAGTTCCTACCCAGGGCCTCCCTACGAGCAGTACTTC.

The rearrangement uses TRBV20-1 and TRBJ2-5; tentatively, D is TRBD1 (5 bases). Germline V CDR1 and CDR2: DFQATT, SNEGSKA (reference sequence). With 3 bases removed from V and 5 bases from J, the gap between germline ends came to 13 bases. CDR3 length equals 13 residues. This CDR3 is CSARKTVSETQYF. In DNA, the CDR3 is TGCAGTGCTAGGAAGACAGTGTCGGAGACCCAGTACTTC.

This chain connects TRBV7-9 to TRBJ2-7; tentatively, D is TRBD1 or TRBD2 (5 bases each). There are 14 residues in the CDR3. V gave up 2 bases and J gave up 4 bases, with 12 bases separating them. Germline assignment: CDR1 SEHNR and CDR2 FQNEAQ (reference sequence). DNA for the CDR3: TGTGCCAGCAGCTTAAGCGGAGAGGGGTACGAGCAGTACTTC. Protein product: CASSLSGEGYEQYF.